The 12 T cell receptor beta chains in this list originate from one sample, sequenced in a study of persistence of HIV-infected CD4 T cells. These receptors have no known antigen. The immunoSEQ assay was version 4, run in survey mode. Sequencing used immunoSEQ multiplex PCR; TCRdb keeps in-frame clones, though not all of them. The sample yields over 25,000 clones, around four fifths seen once. The stimulus was lysate of CMV-infected fibroblasts, around 10 ug/mL. Memory cells lacking CD40L and CD69 with high CD45RO were sorted. The sample in question was CD4+ T cells sorted from PBMCs after roughly 18-hour stimulation, obtained from a patient who received antiretroviral therapy. The receptors originated from an adult man with HIV who was CMV-seropositive.

This chain joins TRBV6-5 and TRBJ2-7; D not resolved. The V end was cut by 6 bases, the J end by 2 bases, with 11 bases between. The germline CDR1 and CDR2 sequences are MNHEY and SVGAGI. CDR3 length: 13 amino acids. CDR3: CASSSLGAYEQYF. The CDR3 nucleotides read TGTGCCAGCAGCTCCCTTGGGGCCTACGAGCAGTACTTC.

This clone was picked up a small number of times. The V call is TRBV3-1 (or the pseudogene TRBV3-2), the J call TRBJ1-3; no clear D. The germline V and J ends were trimmed by 3 bases and 1 base, with 10 bases remaining between them. Germline CDR1 and CDR2: LGHDT and YNNKEL (reference sequence). The CDR3 extends over 15 amino acids. The CDR3 reads CASSHTKPSGNTIYF. The CDR3 DNA is TGTGCCAGCAGCCATACTAAACCTTCTGGAAACACCATATATTTT.

This clone has only one observation. This rearrangement joins TRBV3-1 (or the pseudogene TRBV3-2) to TRBJ2-2; TRBD2 matches 12 bases. After removal of 4 bases from V and 7 bases from J, the junction contained 10 bases not matched to a gene. Germline CDR1 is LGHDT and CDR2 is YNNKEL (reference sequence). This CDR3 has 17 amino acids. CDR3 sequence (DNA): TGTGCCAGCAGCCGAAGACTAGCGGGGGTCCTAGGCGGGGAGCTGTTTTTT. This encodes CASSRRLAGVLGGELFF.

The genes are TRBV7-2 and TRBJ2-7, with D possibly TRBD1 on 6 matching bases. With 0 bases removed from V and 2 bases from J, the gap between germline ends came to 11 bases. The CDR3 has 15 amino acids. CDR1 is SGHTA and CDR2 is FQGNSA in the germline V gene. The CDR3 spells CASSLARGQPYEQYF. DNA for the CDR3: TGTGCCAGCAGCTTAGCGAGAGGACAGCCCTACGAGCAGTACTTC.

This sequence joins TRBV24-1 and TRBJ2-3; TRBD2 matches at 10 bases. This CDR3 has 16 residues. Germline loops: CDR1 KGHDR, CDR2 SFDVKD. Trimming cost V 3 bases and J 7 bases; bases outside gene matches: 9. For the CDR3, the DNA is TGTGCCACCAGTGATCCCACTAGCGGGGTTGGGAATACGCAGTATTTT. Its translation: CATSDPTSGVGNTQYF.

The genes are TRBV18 and TRBJ1-3, with D unclear. V lost 1 base and J 0 bases, leaving 10 bases between the germline ends. Germline V lookup: CDR1 KGHSH, CDR2 LQKENI. The CDR3 runs to 16 residues. The CDR3 coding sequence is TGTGCCAGCTCACCACTCGTAGCAAACTCTGGAAACACCATATATTTT. Its protein product is CASSPLVANSGNTIYF.

The chain is built from TRBV7-3 and TRBJ2-1, with no clear D. The germline V gene encodes CDR1 SGHTA and CDR2 FQGTGA. This CDR3 region has 14 residues. V lost 4 bases and J lost 4, with 11 bases in between. CDR3 in amino acids: CASSSATMYNEQFF. CDR3 DNA sequence: TGTGCCAGCAGCTCCGCAACTATGTACAATGAGCAGTTCTTC.

This CDR3 is CASSLGIRRNTEAFF. The CDR3, as DNA: TGTGCCAGCAGCTTAGGTATCCGTAGGAACACTGAAGCTTTCTTT. The V gene is TRBV7-2, the J gene TRBJ1-1; D ambiguous. Germline CDR1 is SGHTA and CDR2 is FQGNSA. V dropped 1 base and J dropped 1 base, with 10 bases sitting between them. CDR3 length equals 15 residues.

The gene calls are TRBV5-6 and TRBJ2-3; 7 bases agree with TRBD2. CDR3 size: 19 residues. Germline-derived CDR1 and CDR2 are SGHDT and YYEEEE. V dropped 5 bases and J dropped 3; count of bases not matched to a gene: 21. In DNA, the CDR3 is TGTGCCAGCAGTTCGCTCACAGGAAAAGCGGGGCAGAGGACAGATACGCAGTATTTT. Its protein is CASSSLTGKAGQRTDTQYF.

CDR3 amino acids: CASSLGQGWHEQFF. In DNA, the CDR3 is TGTGCCAGCAGCCTAGGACAGGGGTGGCATGAGCAGTTCTTC. The rearrangement links TRBV7-3 to TRBJ2-1; 9 nucleotides agree with TRBD1. V lost 5 bases, J lost 8 bases, and 7 bases stayed unmatched. Germline values: CDR1 SGHTA, CDR2 FQGTGA. The CDR3 runs to 14 residues.

V is TRBV10-1 and J is TRBJ2-2, with D possibly called TRBD1 or TRBD2 (6 bases each). V lost 6 bases and J 0 bases, leaving 14 bases between the germline ends. Per the germline V gene, CDR1 is WNHNN and CDR2 is SYGVQD (reference sequence). The CDR3 is made up of 16 amino acids. The CDR3 region has the DNA TGCGCCAGCAGCAATAAGGGGGGATCGAACACCGGGGAGCTGTTTTTT. Its translation: CASSNKGGSNTGELFF.

V and J are TRBV9 and TRBJ1-5; D remains unclear. The V and J ends lost 0 bases and 0 bases respectively, with 7 bases between them. The CDR3 length is 15 residues. From germline, CDR1 is SGDLS and CDR2 YYNGEE. The CDR3 loop is CASSVDSYSNQPQHF. CDR3 nucleotides: TGTGCCAGCAGCGTAGATAGCTATAGCAATCAGCCCCAGCATTTT.